The 15 T cell receptor beta chains given below trace back to one sample, sequenced in a study of shared clonotypes between healthy human individuals. Naive CD8 cells, CD45RO-negative and positively selected for CCR7, excluded terminally differentiated effector memory CD45RA+ cells. Using immunoSEQ multiplex PCR, the repertoire was profiled, and TCRdb retains in-frame clones only, with some absent. The sample records some 2 million clones, approximately 95% being singletons. Sequencing was performed on naive CD8+ T cells sorted from blood. The source of these receptors is a man aged 18 to 29 in good health.

The chain joins TRBV4-1 to TRBJ2-7; D is possibly TRBD1 (5 bases). Germline V lookup: CDR1 MGHRA, CDR2 YSYEKL. V shed 3 bases and J shed 2 bases, with 14 bases lying between them. This CDR3 region has 15 residues. As DNA, the CDR3 is TGCGCCAGCAGCCAGGACACTTCGGGCACCTACGAGCAGTACTTC. It is translated as CASSQDTSGTYEQYF.

The chain combines TRBV2 with TRBJ1-1, with D perhaps matching TRBD1 (5 bases). The CDR3 runs 14 residues. The V end was cut by 3 bases, the J end by 4 bases, with 12 bases between. The germline gives CDR1 SNHLY, CDR2 FYNNEI. CDR3 DNA sequence: TGTGCCAGCAGTGATTACCCAGGGACCACTGAAGCTTTCTTT. It encodes CASSDYPGTTEAFF.

The chain joins TRBV11-2 to TRBJ2-5; D may be TRBD2 (5 bases). Trimming left V 0 bases short and J 0 bases short, with 11 bases between. Germline V gene lookup returns CDR1 SGHAT and CDR2 FQNNGV. The CDR3 extends over 16 amino acids. DNA of the CDR3: TGTGCCAGCAGCTTAGAGGCAGCGGCATACCAAGAGACCCAGTACTTC. Protein product: CASSLEAAAYQETQYF.

This chain uses TRBV7-9 with TRBJ1-1, with D unclear. Germline V gives CDR1 SEHNR, CDR2 FQNEAQ (reference sequence). CDR3 length: 14 residues. The germline V and J ends were trimmed by 6 bases and 8 bases, with 19 bases remaining between them. As DNA, the CDR3 is TGTGCCAGCAGTACCGACGCTCCGAAAGTCGAAGCTTTCTTT. It codes for CASSTDAPKVEAFF.

The J gene is TRBJ2-2, the V gene TRBV7-2, with D perhaps assigned TRBD1 or TRBD2 (5 bases each). This CDR3 has 15 amino acids. Germline-derived CDR1 and CDR2 are SGHTA and FQGNSA. With 1 base removed from V and 3 bases from J, the gap between germline ends came to 9 bases. The CDR3, as DNA: TGTGCCAGCAGCTTAGATCCGGGGCACACCGGGGAGCTGTTTTTT. The encoded protein is CASSLDPGHTGELFF.

The rearrangement uses TRBV27 and TRBJ2-3, with 7 bases lining up with TRBD2. This CDR3 region has 15 residues. The V gene end was trimmed by 6 bases and the J gene end by 2 bases; junction bases not matched to a gene: 8. CDR1 is MNHEY and CDR2 is SMNVEV in the germline V gene (reference sequence). The CDR3 DNA is TGTGCCAGCAGACTTCTAGCGGTCGACACAGATACGCAGTATTTT. Amino acid sequence: CASRLLAVDTDTQYF.

The chain joins TRBV5-1 to TRBJ2-7; a weak D match, TRBD2 (7 bases). The germline V gene encodes CDR1 SGHRS and CDR2 YFSETQ. Deletions cut 7 bases from V and 6 bases from J, with 14 bases between. The CDR3 is 12 residues long. The CDR3: CASHLGGGEQYF. The CDR3 DNA sequence: TGCGCCAGCCACCTAGGGGGGGGCGAGCAGTACTTC.

J is TRBJ2-3 and V is TRBV19, with 7 bases matching TRBD2. This CDR3 comprises 18 residues. The germline V gene encodes CDR1 LNHDA and CDR2 SQIVND (reference sequence). Trimming took 4 bases from V and 5 from J; bases not matched to a gene: 18. CDR3 sequence: CASSRRAGTTSRGDTQYF. The CDR3 nucleotides are TGTGCCAGTAGTAGGAGGGCCGGGACTACCTCTAGGGGAGATACGCAGTATTTT. Complete variable domain (other parts from reference TRBV19 and TRBJ2-3): DGGITQSPKYLFRKEGQNVTLSCEQNLNHDAMYWYRQDPGQGLRLIYYSQIVNDFQKGDIAEGYSVSREKKESFPLTVTSAQKNPTAFYLCASSRRAGTTSRGDTQYFGPGTRLTVL.

This sequence joins TRBV29-1 and TRBJ2-3; D call uncertain. Between the trimmed V and J ends, which lost 5 bases and 2 bases, there was a span of 17 bases. CDR3 length equals 15 residues. Germline lookup yields CDR1 SQVTM and CDR2 ANQGSEA. This CDR3 is CSVFGGAIVTDTQYF. CDR3 in DNA: TGCAGCGTTTTTGGCGGCGCCATTGTCACAGATACGCAGTATTTT.

The V gene is TRBV19, the J gene TRBJ1-6; D is unclear. In germline, CDR1 is LNHDA, CDR2 SQIVND (reference sequence). The CDR3 covers 15 residues. V dropped 6 bases and J dropped 6 bases, with 15 bases sitting between them. The CDR3 nucleotides read TGTGCCAGTAGGGTTGAGGTTATCGGTAATTCACCCCTCCACTTT. Amino acids: CASRVEVIGNSPLHF.

With regard to this clone: Other DNA variants within this sample encode the same CDR3. The chain links TRBV5-6 to TRBJ2-7; 7 bases agree with TRBD2. The CDR3 is made up of 14 amino acids. V was clipped by 0 bases and J by 4 bases; unmatched bases: 4. The V gene's germline CDR1 is SGHDT and CDR2 YYEEEE. The CDR3 DNA reads as TGTGCCAGCAGCTTGGGCGGGAGTTGGTACGAGCAGTACTTC. Its protein product is CASSLGGSWYEQYF.

This chain connects TRBV5-4 to TRBJ2-3, with a tentative D call TRBD1 (5 bases). Germline CDR1 reads SGHNT; CDR2 reads YYREEE (reference sequence). There are 15 residues in the CDR3. V lost 4 bases and J lost 0, with 12 bases in between. As DNA, the CDR3 is TGTGCCAGCAGCCTCGACAGCACTAGCACAGATACGCAGTATTTT. Amino acid sequence: CASSLDSTSTDTQYF.

The sample holds one count of this clone. CDR3 sequence: CASSPRQEKSNQPQHF. CDR3 DNA sequence: TGTGCCAGCAGTCCGCGACAGGAGAAAAGCAATCAGCCCCAGCATTTT. The gene calls are TRBV27 and TRBJ1-5; tentative D call: TRBD1 (6 bases). Germline V gene data show CDR1 as MNHEY and CDR2 as SMNVEV (reference sequence). V was clipped by 5 bases and J by 1 base, with 15 bases between them. This CDR3 has 16 amino acids.

This clone was recorded once. The chain has TRBV30 and TRBJ1-1; maybe TRBD1 (5 bases). V gave up 3 bases and J gave up 7 bases, with 12 bases separating them. The CDR3 is 12 amino acids. Germline loops: CDR1 GTSNPN, CDR2 SVGIG (reference sequence). Here the CDR3 reads CAWRTGGGEAFF. CDR3 DNA: TGTGCCTGGAGGACCGGGGGGGGTGAAGCTTTCTTT. Complete variable domain (other parts from reference TRBV30 and TRBJ1-1): SQTIHQWPATLVQPVGSPLSLECTVEGTSNPNLYWYRQAAGRGLQLLFYSVGIGQISSEVPQNLSASRPQDRQFILSSKKLLLSDSGFYLCAWRTGGGEAFFGQGTRLTVV.

The chain employs TRBV2 and TRBJ2-1; 8 bases are a match to TRBD1. Trimming at V came to 3 bases and at J to 6 bases, leaving 7 bases not matched to a gene. The CDR3 loop spans 15 amino acids. CDR1 and CDR2 from the germline V gene are SNHLY and FYNNEI. The CDR3 loop is CASSDMSGGINEQFF. In nucleotides, the CDR3 is TGTGCCAGCAGTGATATGTCAGGGGGCATCAATGAGCAGTTCTTC.